The 3 T cell receptor beta chains below all came from one sample that was sequenced in a study of T cell repertoires in cytomegalovirus infection. One entry per CDR3 protein, called by TCRdb with MiXCR from the reads. This table holds 640,000 or so distinct CDR3 sequences, 30% to 40% found once. No antigens are known for them. The starting material was cultured PBMCs, obtained from culture after CMV antigen stimulation. These receptors were collected from a human donor in good health (CMV status not recorded). Some clones in this sample may be carry-over from other donors' samples.

The chain links TRBV7-6 to TRBJ2-5, with D tentatively TRBD2 (6 bases). From germline, CDR1 is SGHVS and CDR2 FNYEAQ. V shed 3 bases and J shed 0 bases, with 17 bases lying between them. CDR3 length equals 17 residues. The CDR3 DNA reads TGTGCCAGCAGCTTTCCGGTTTACGCGGGGAACCAAGAGACCCAGTACTTC. This gives the protein CASSFPVYAGNQETQYF. Looking up the rest from reference TRBV7-6 and TRBJ2-5 gives the full variable domain: GAGVSQSPRYKVTKRGQDVALRCDPISGHVSLYWYRQALGQGPEFLTYFNYEAQQDKSGLPNDRFSAERPEGSISTLTIQRTEQRDSAMYRCASSFPVYAGNQETQYFGPGTRLLVL.

This clonotype has ten or more counts. The CDR3 bases are TGTGCCAGCAGTTTCGGGCGGGAGAGCTCCTACGAGCAGTACTTC. Translation gives CASSFGRESSYEQYF. The genes are TRBV7-2 and TRBJ2-7, with 7 bases identical to TRBD2. This CDR3 contains 15 residues. V lost 6 bases and J lost 0; bases outside the gene matches: 8. Germline V gene sequence: CDR1 SGHTA, CDR2 FQGNSA.

The chain recombines TRBV7-4 with TRBJ1-2; D gene uncertain. The CDR3 is made up of 15 amino acids. The V gene's germline CDR1 is SGHVT and CDR2 SQSDAQ. V was pared by 2 bases and J by 13 bases, with 23 bases between. The CDR3 here is CASSLSSSDRGGSTF. The CDR3 DNA reads as TGTGCCAGCAGCTTATCGAGTTCTGATCGGGGAGGAAGCACCTTC.